What follows is one T cell receptor (beta chain) and its context. The data were obtained in a study of blood T cell repertoires in COVID-19. Study-wide background: Acute and convalescent COVID-19 samples came from the United States, Italy and Spain. T cells, B-cell-depleted T cells, or PBMCs supplied cDNA or gDNA.

Original analysis: The authors estimated nucleated cell counts from reference gene primer amplification. The assay was immunoSEQ multiplex PCR, and TCRdb's table has in-frame clones only and misses some. Clone size and the V and J calls come from that table; the DNA yielded D and trimming. The sample records under 250,000 clones, about nine tenths being singletons. The CDR3 covers 18 residues. Losses at the gene ends were 5 bases for V and 1 base for J; bases not matched to a gene: 12. The germline V gene has CDR1 SGHNT and CDR2 YYREEE (reference sequence). Seattle participants joined during active infection and were tracked over time.

This TCR was sampled from a man in his thirties or forties with COVID-19, enrolled during active disease. Sequencing used peripheral blood. The chain links TRBV5-4 to TRBJ2-3; 11 nucleotides match TRBD2. CDR3 region: CASRMIYLTSGGTDTQYF. The CDR3 nucleotides are TGTGCCAGCAGGATGATTTACCTGACTAGCGGGGGCACAGATACGCAGTATTTT.